A selection of T cell receptor beta chains follows, all from one sample in a study of CD8 T cells in ankylosing spondylitis. Via MiXCR, TCRdb re-called the 5' RACE reads, giving one row per CDR3 protein. The sample has 700,000 to 850,000 distinct CDR3 sequences, 12% seen once; the top ten hold approximately 0.51%. Source material: blood, either unsorted or a sorted T cell fraction (not recorded which). Receptors originate from a male donor with ankylosing spondylitis. Each CDR3 is given with its conserved first and last residue. Each record gives: J gene, V gene, D gene, clone size, CDR3 protein, CDR3 DNA. D genes are given only for firm matches. Only part of the rows carry a size: once, few, many, or a class if the clone is expanded.

TRBJ2-5 | TRBV27 | . | few | CASSLGPRGETQYF | TGTGCCAGCAGTTTGGGCCCGAGGGGAGAGACCCAGTACTTC
TRBJ2-5 | TRBV18 | . | . | CASSPPSAHQETQYF | TGTGCCAGCTCACCACCTAGCGCACACCAAGAGACCCAGTACTTC
TRBJ2-3 | TRBV28 | TRBD2 | many | CASTWTSGTDTQYF | TGTGCCAGCACCTGGACTAGCGGGACAGATACGCAGTATTTT
TRBJ2-7 | TRBV5-6 | . | many | CASSLRTAYEHEQYF | TGTGCCAGCAGCTTGAGGACAGCCTACGAGCACGAGCAGTACTTC
TRBJ1-2 | TRBV7-2 | TRBD1 | few | CASSVPGTGYYGYTF | TGTGCCAGCAGCGTCCCCGGGACAGGGTACTATGGCTACACCTTC
TRBJ1-4 | TRBV7-2 | . | few | CASSLVPGTLEKLFF | TGTGCCAGCAGCTTAGTTCCCGGGACCCTTGAAAAACTGTTTTTT
TRBJ2-6 | TRBV6-5 | . | many | CASRYGGANVLTF | TGTGCCAGCAGATACGGTGGGGCCAACGTCCTGACTTTC
TRBJ2-1 | TRBV29-1 | TRBD2 | few | CSALTSGSSYNEQFF | TGCAGCGCTCTCACTAGCGGGAGCTCCTACAATGAGCAGTTCTTC
TRBJ1-1 | TRBV6-1 | . | few | CASSWGKGRNTEAFF | TGTGCCAGCAGCTGGGGAAAGGGACGGAACACTGAAGCTTTCTTT
TRBJ1-4 | TRBV5-1 | . | many | CASSLGDREKLFF | TGCGCCAGCAGCTTGGGGGACCGTGAAAAACTGTTTTTT
TRBJ2-3 | TRBV20-1 | . | . | CSANARGPDTQYF | TGCAGTGCGAATGCGCGGGGGCCAGATACGCAGTATTTT
TRBJ2-4 | TRBV5-6 | . | few | CASSSLGGAYIQYF | TGTGCCAGCAGCTCCCTGGGGGGGGCCTACATTCAGTACTTC
TRBJ1-6 | TRBV6-5 | . | . | CASSYLDRASALHF | TGTGCCAGCAGTTACCTGGACAGAGCTTCGGCCCTCCACTTT
TRBJ2-7 | TRBV28 | TRBD2 | . | CASSFSGGGRRQYF | TGTGCCAGCAGTTTCAGCGGGGGGGGTCGACGGCAGTACTTC
TRBJ2-3 | TRBV4-2 | TRBD2 | few | CASSQVSGGQGTDTQYF | TGTGCCAGCAGCCAAGTAAGCGGGGGGCAAGGCACAGATACGCAGTATTTT
TRBJ2-5 | TRBV7-2 | . | . | CASSKYNYQETQYF | TGTGCCAGCAGCAAGTACAACTACCAAGAGACCCAGTACTTC
TRBJ2-1 | TRBV30 | TRBD1 | . | CAWNPGQGIYNEQFF | TGTGCCTGGAACCCGGGACAGGGTATCTACAATGAGCAGTTCTTC
TRBJ1-3 | TRBV4-2 | . | few | CASSQGVLSGNTIYF | TGTGCCAGCAGCCAAGGCGTACTTTCTGGAAACACCATATATTTT
TRBJ2-7 | TRBV25-1 | . | many | CASSDRWSRDEQYF | TGTGCCAGCAGTGACCGTTGGAGTAGGGATGAGCAGTACTTC
TRBJ1-1 | TRBV20-1 | . | many | CSALGPPMNTEAFF | TGCAGTGCCCTGGGACCTCCTATGAACACTGAAGCTTTCTTT
TRBJ1-1 | TRBV20-1 | . | few | CSARNPGEAFF | TGCAGTGCTAGGAACCCGGGGGAAGCTTTCTTT
TRBJ2-3 | TRBV6-5 | TRBD2 | few | CASSYSTSGRTDTQYF | TGTGCCAGCAGTTACTCGACTAGCGGTCGTACAGATACGCAGTATTTT
TRBJ2-6 | TRBV6-1 | . | few | CASSPLVSTGANVLTF | TGTGCCAGCAGCCCTCTGGTATCGACTGGGGCCAACGTCCTGACTTTC
TRBJ1-1 | TRBV6-1 | . | . | CASSRQRGPTEAFF | TGTGCCAGCAGTAGACAGCGGGGTCCCACTGAAGCTTTCTTT
TRBJ1-2 | TRBV18 | . | . | CASSPITGGNGYTF | TGTGCCAGCTCACCGATAACAGGCGGAAATGGCTACACCTTC